This T cell receptor beta chain was found in a study of preoperative IRX-2 immunotherapy in early breast cancer. Treatment described: preoperative locoregional IRX-2 cytokine immunotherapy. Germline V gene lookup returns CDR1 MNHGY and CDR2 SAAAGT. Between the trimmed V and J ends, which lost 4 bases and 5 bases, there was a span of 11 bases. There are 13 residues in the CDR3. Assay: immunoSEQ multiplex PCR; the TCRdb copy retains only in-frame clones and omits some. The sample includes about 98,000 clones, 80% to 90% of them seen just once. Material: tumor tissue, obtained after IRX-2 immunotherapy. The rearrangement uses TRBV6-8 and TRBJ1-2; D not certain. This receptor was identified in a human donor with breast cancer. CDR3 in amino acids: CASSSNEGYGYTF. The CDR3 DNA reads as TGTGCCAGCAGTTCCAATGAGGGTTATGGCTACACCTTC.